This T cell receptor beta chain was sequenced during a study of blood T cell repertoires in COVID-19. Libraries were prepared by immunoSEQ multiplex PCR; TCRdb keeps only in-frame clonotypes and omits some of them. The sample carries around 140,000 clones, approximately 84% recorded once. The receptor comes from an elderly woman with acute or convalescent COVID-19. Material for sequencing was peripheral blood.

The CDR3 loop reads CASTIGGTQYF. The CDR3 DNA sequence: TGCGCCAGCACGATCGGAGGTACGCAGTATTTT. V usage is TRBV5-1 and J usage is TRBJ2-3, with D possibly TRBD2 on 5 matching bases. Looked up from germline, CDR1 is SGHRS and CDR2 is YFSETQ. The CDR3 contains 11 residues. Trimming removed 6 bases at V and 8 bases at J, with 10 bases between.